The entry that follows covers one T cell receptor beta chain sequence. Its specificity is unknown. The data originate from a study of blood T cells in healthy people across ages. Staff drew approximately 9.1 milliliters of peripheral blood from each donor. It was with a sample-barcoded 5' primer and a J-beta primer mix that a second PCR of roughly 6 to 12 cycles was run. TCRdb used MiXCR to reprocess the 5' RACE reads, holding one entry per CDR3 protein. The sample carries around 400,000 distinct CDR3 sequences, 45% to 65% recorded once. Findings and caveats of the study: Using unsorted PBMCs precluded a conclusive naive versus antigen-experienced comparison.

The length of the CDR3 is 15 residues. V lost 4 bases, J lost 4 bases, and 16 bases lay in between. This rearrangement joins TRBV12-3 or TRBV12-4 to TRBJ1-2; D perhaps matches TRBD1 (6 bases). The clonotype originates from a man between 60 and 75 years old in good health. Sequencing was done on a sample of blood. In DNA, the CDR3 is TGTGCCAGCAGTTCAGGGACATCAGGTGGCTATGGCTACACCTTC. It encodes CASSSGTSGGYGYTF.